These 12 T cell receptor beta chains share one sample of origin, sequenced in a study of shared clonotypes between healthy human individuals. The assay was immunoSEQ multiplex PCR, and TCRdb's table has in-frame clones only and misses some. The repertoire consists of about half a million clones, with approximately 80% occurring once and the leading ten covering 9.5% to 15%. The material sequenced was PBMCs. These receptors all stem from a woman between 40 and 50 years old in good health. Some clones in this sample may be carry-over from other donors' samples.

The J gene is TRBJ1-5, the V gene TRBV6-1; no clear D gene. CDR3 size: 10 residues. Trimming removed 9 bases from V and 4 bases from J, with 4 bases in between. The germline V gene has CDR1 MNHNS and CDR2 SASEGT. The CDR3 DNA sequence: TGTGCCAGTACAAATCAGCCCCAGCATTTT. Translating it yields CASTNQPQHF.

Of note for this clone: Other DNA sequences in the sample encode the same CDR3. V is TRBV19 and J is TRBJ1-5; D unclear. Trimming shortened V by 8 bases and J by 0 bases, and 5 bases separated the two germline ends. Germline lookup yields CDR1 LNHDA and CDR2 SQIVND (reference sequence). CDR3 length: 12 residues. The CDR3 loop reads CASSGSNQPQHF. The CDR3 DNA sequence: TGTGCCAGTTCCGGTAGCAATCAGCCCCAGCATTTT.

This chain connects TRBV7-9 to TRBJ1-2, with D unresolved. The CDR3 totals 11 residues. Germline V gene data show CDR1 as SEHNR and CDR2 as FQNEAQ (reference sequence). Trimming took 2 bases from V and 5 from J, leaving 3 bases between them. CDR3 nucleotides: TGTGCCAGCAGCTTACTTTATGGCTACACCTTC. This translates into CASSLLYGYTF.

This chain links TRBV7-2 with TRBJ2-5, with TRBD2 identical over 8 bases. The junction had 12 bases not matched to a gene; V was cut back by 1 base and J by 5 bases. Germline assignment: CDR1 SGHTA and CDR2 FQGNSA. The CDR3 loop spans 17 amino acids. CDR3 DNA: TGTGCCAGCAGCTTAGGCGCTAATAGCGGGATAGGGGAGACCCAGTACTTC. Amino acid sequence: CASSLGANSGIGETQYF.

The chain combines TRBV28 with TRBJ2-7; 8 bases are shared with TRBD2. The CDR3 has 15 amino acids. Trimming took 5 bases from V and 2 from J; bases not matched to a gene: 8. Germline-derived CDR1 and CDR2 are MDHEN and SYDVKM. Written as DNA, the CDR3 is TGTGCCAGCAGTGAGAGCGGGAGTGTCACCTACGAGCAGTACTTC. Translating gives CASSESGSVTYEQYF.

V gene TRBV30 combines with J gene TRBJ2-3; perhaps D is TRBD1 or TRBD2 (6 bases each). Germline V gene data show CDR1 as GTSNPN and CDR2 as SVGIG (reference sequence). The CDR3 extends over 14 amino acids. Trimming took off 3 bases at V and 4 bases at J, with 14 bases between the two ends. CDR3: CAWSDGGASDTQYF. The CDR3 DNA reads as TGTGCCTGGAGCGACGGGGGCGCGTCAGATACGCAGTATTTT.

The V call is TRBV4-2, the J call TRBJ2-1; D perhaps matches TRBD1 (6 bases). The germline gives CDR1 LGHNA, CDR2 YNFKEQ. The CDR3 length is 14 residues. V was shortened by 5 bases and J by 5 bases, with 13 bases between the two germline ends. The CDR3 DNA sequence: TGTGCCAGCAGCTTATCCGGGACAAACAATGAGCAGTTCTTC. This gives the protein CASSLSGTNNEQFF.

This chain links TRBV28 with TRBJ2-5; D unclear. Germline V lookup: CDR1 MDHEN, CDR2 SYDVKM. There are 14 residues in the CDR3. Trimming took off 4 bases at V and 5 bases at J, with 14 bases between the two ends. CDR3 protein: CASSSPPAAETQYF. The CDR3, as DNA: TGTGCCAGCAGTTCCCCCCCGGCAGCGGAGACCCAGTACTTC.

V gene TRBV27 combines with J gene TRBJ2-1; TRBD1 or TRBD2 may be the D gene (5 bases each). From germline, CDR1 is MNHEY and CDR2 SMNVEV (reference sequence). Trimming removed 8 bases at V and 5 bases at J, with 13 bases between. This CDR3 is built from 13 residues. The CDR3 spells CASWSRGHNEQFF. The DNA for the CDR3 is TGTGCCAGCTGGTCCCGGGGCCACAATGAGCAGTTCTTC.

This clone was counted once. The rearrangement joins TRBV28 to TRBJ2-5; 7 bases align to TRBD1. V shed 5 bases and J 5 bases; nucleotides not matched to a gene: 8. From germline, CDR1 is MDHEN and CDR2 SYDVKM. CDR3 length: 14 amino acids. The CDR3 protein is CASSPYRGPETQYF. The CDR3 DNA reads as TGTGCCAGCAGTCCCTACAGGGGTCCGGAGACCCAGTACTTC.

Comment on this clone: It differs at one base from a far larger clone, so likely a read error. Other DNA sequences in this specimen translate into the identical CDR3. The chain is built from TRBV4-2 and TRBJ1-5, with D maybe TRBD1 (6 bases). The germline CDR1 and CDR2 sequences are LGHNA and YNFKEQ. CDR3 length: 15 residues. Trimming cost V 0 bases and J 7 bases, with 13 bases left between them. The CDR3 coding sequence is TGTGCCAGCAGCCAAGATGAGGGGGGCCACCAGCCCCAGCATTTT. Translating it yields CASSQDEGGHQPQHF.

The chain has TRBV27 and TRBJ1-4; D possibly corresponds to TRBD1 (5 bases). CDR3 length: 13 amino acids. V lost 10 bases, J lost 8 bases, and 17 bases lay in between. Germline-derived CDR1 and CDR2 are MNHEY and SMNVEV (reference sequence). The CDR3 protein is CATGGTLREKLFF. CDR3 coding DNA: TGTGCCACTGGAGGGACGTTAAGGGAAAAACTGTTTTTT.